This T cell receptor (beta chain) was sequenced for a study of cytomegalovirus exposure and HLA in healthy donors. Overall study findings and caveats: Later work showed greater clonal expansion in HLA-associated TCR beta chains than in equally common others. Cytomegalovirus-associated status was assigned to some 180 TCR beta chains.

Regarding this clone: What it recognizes is unknown.

CDR1 is SEHNR and CDR2 is FQNEAQ in the germline V gene (reference sequence). V was pared by 3 bases and J by 7 bases, with 13 bases between. The CDR3 totals 14 residues. With 60 Vbeta and 13 Jbeta primers, the PCR was carried out. Profiled with immunoSEQ multiplex PCR; TCRdb holds only in-frame clones, not every one. Counted here are around 170,000 clones, around 68% occurring once; the ten biggest clones make up approximately 1.5%. Sequences were obtained from PBMCs. The chain recombines TRBV7-9 with TRBJ2-1, with D perhaps TRBD2 (5 bases). This sequence was found in a girl between 10 and 17 years old in good health and CMV-seronegative. This chain's CDR3 is CASSLARGWNEQFF. The CDR3 bases are TGTGCCAGCAGCTTGGCCCGGGGATGGAATGAGCAGTTCTTC. The variable domain in full, with the rest retrieved from reference TRBV7-9 and TRBJ2-1, is DTGVSQNPRHKITKRGQNVTFRCDPISEHNRLYWYRQTLGQGPEFLTYFQNEAQLEKSRLLSDRFSAERPKGSFSTLEIQRTEQGDSAMYLCASSLARGWNEQFFGPGTRLTVL.